The sequence of this T cell receptor beta chain was determined in a study of cytomegalovirus exposure and HLA in healthy donors. About this clone: Its cognate antigen is unknown.

The germline V gene has CDR1 LNHDA and CDR2 SQIVND (reference sequence). V dropped 1 base and J dropped 2 bases, with 9 bases sitting between them. The length of the CDR3 is 14 residues. The PCR had 60 Vbeta and 13 Jbeta primers. Some clones are missing from TCRdb's copy, which holds only in-frame ones; the method was immunoSEQ multiplex PCR. This sample has around 130,000 clones; 75% to 90% occur once, and the top ten carry 5.5% to 7%. Broader study findings: Listed as cytomegalovirus-associated were 150 to 200 TCR beta chains. What a later analysis showed was that several of the most significant clusters appeared linked to common viral pathogens.

The V gene is TRBV19, the J gene TRBJ2-7; D perhaps matches TRBD1 (6 bases). The TCR comes from a woman in her forties in good health and CMV-seropositive. The material sequenced was PBMCs. This chain's CDR3 is CASSIVWGPYEQYF. The CDR3 nucleotides read TGTGCCAGTAGTATAGTATGGGGGCCCTACGAGCAGTACTTC. The full variable domain, with the rest looked up from reference TRBV19 and TRBJ2-7, is DGGITQSPKYLFRKEGQNVTLSCEQNLNHDAMYWYRQDPGQGLRLIYYSQIVNDFQKGDIAEGYSVSREKKESFPLTVTSAQKNPTAFYLCASSIVWGPYEQYFGPGTRLTVT.